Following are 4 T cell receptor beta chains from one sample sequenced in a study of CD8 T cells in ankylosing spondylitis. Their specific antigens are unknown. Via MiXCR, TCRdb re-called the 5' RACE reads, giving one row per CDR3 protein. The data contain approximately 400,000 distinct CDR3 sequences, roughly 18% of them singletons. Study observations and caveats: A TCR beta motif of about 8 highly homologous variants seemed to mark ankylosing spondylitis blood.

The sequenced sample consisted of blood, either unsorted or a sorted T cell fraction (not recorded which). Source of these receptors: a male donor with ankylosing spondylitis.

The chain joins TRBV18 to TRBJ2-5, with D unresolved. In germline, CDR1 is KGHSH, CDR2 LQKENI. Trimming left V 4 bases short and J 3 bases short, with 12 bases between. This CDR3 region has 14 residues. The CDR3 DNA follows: TGTGCCAGCTCACTGATGTTCTCAGAAGAGACCCAGTACTTC. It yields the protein CASSLMFSEETQYF.

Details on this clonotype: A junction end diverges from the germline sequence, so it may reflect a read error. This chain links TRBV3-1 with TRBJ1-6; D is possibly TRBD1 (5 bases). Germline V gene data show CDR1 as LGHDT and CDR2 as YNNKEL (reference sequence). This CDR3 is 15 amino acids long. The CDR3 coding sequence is TGTGCCAGCTGCCAAGACGCAGGGTATAATTCACCCCTCCACTTT. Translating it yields CASCQDAGYNSPLHF.

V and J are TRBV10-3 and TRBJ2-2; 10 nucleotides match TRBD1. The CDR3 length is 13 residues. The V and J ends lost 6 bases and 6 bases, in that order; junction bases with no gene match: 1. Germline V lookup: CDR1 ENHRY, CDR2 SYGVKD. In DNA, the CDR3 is TGTGCCATCAGCGGACAGGGGGCCGGGGAGCTGTTTTTT. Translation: CAISGQGAGELFF.

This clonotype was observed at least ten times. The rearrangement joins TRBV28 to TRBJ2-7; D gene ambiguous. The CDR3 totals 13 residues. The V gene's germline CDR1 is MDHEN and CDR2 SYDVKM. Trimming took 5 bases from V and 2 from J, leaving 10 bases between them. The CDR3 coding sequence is TGTGCCAGCAGTCCCCCCCGTACCTACGAGCAGTACTTC. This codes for CASSPPRTYEQYF.